The text below deals with one T cell receptor (beta chain). V lost 1 base, J lost 3 bases, and 7 bases lay in between. In germline, CDR1 is LGHNA, CDR2 YSLEER. The CDR3 runs 13 residues. This sample is part of a study of CD8 T cells in Susac syndrome. RNA totalling roughly 0.5 to 1 ug underwent reverse transcription with random hexamers. TCRdb fed the immunoSEQ multiplex PCR reads into MiXCR, producing one record per CDR3 protein. The sample has 80,000 or so distinct CDR3 sequences, 85% to 95% seen once. The chain uses TRBV4-3 and TRBJ2-7, with D unresolved. What was sequenced was CD4+ T cells from PBMCs. The TCR originated in a human donor with Susac syndrome. The CDR3 loop reads CASSQGEFYEQYF. The CDR3 bases are TGCGCCAGCAGCCAAGGGGAATTCTACGAGCAGTACTTC.